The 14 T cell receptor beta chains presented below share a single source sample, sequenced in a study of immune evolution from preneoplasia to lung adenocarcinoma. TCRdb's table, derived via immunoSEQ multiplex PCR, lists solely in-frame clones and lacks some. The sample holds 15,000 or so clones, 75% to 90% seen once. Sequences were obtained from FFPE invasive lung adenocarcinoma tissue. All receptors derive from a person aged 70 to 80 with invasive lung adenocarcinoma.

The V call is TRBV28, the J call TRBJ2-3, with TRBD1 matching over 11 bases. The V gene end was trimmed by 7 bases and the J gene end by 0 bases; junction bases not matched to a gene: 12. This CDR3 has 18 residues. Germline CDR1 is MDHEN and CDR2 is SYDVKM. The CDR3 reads CASTLAGTGGTSTDTQYF. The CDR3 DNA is TGTGCCAGCACCCTAGCCGGGACAGGGGGGACTAGCACAGATACGCAGTATTTT.

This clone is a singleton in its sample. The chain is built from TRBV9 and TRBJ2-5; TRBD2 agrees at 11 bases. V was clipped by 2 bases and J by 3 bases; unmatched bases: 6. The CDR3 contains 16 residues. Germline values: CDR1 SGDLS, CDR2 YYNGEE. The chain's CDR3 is CASSVRPSGGKETQYF. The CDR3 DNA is TGTGCCAGCAGCGTGCGCCCTAGCGGGGGGAAAGAGACCCAGTACTTC.

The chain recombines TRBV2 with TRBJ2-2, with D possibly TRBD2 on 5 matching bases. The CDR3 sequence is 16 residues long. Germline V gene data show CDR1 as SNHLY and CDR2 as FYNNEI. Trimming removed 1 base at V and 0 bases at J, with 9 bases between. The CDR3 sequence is CASSEGVATNTGELFF. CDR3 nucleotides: TGTGCCAGCAGTGAAGGGGTAGCGACGAACACCGGGGAGCTGTTTTTT.

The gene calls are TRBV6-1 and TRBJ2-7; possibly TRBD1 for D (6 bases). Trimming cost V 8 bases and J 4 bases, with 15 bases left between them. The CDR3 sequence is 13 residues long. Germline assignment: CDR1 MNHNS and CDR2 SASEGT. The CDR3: CASRGRGSYEQYF. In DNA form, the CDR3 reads TGTGCCAGCCGGGGCAGGGGATCTTACGAGCAGTACTTC.

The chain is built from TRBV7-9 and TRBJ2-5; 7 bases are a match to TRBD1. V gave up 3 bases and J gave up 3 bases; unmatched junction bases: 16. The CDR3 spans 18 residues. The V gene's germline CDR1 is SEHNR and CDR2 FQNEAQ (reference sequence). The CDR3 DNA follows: TGTGCCAGCAGCTTCCTGACAGACAGGGAATTGGTCGAAGAGACCCAGTACTTC. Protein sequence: CASSFLTDRELVEETQYF.

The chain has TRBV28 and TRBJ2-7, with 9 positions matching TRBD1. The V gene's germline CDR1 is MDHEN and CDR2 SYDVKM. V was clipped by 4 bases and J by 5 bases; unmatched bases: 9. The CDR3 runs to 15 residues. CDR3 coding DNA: TGTGCCAGCAGTTCCGAGGGACAGGGAAGCAACGAGCAGTACTTC. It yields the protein CASSSEGQGSNEQYF.

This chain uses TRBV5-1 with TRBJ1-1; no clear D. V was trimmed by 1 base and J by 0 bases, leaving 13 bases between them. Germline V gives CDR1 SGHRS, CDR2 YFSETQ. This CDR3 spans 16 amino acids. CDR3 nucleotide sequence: TGCGCCAGCAGCTTGCAAGGGTTGAACATGAACACTGAAGCTTTCTTT. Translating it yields CASSLQGLNMNTEAFF.

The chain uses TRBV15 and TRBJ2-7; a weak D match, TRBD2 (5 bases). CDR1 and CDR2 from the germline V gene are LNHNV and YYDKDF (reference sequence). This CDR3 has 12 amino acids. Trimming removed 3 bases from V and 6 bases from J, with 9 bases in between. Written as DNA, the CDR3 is TGTGCCACCAGCAGGGAGGATGGCGAGCAGTACTTC. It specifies CATSREDGEQYF.

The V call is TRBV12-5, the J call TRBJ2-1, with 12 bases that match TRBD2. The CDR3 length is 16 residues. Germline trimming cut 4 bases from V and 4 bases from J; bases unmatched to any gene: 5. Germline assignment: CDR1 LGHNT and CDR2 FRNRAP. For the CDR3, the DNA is TGTGCTAGTGGTTGGGGAGGGACTAGCGGGTACAATGAGCAGTTCTTC. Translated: CASGWGGTSGYNEQFF. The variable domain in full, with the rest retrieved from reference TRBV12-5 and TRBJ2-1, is DARVTQTPRHKVTEMGQEVTMRCQPILGHNTVFWYRQTMMQGLELLAYFRNRAPLDDSGMPKDRFSAEMPDATLATLKIQPSEPRDSAVYFCASGWGGTSGYNEQFFGPGTRLTVL.

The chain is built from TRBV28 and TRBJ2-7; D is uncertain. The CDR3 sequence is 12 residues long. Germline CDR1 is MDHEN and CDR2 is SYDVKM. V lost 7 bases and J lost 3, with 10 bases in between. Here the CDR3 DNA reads TGTGCCAGCATGGGCAAGAACTACGAGCAGTACTTC. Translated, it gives CASMGKNYEQYF.

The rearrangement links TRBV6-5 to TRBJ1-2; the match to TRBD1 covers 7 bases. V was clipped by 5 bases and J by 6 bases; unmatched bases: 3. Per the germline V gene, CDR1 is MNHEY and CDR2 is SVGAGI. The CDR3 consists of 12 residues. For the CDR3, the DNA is TGTGCCAGCAGTAAGACAGGGCATGGCTACACCTTC. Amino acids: CASSKTGHGYTF.

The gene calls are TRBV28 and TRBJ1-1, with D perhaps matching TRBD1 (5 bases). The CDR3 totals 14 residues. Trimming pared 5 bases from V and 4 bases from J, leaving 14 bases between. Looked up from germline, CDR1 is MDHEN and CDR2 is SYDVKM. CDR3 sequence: CASSTNGGSTEAFF. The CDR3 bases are TGTGCCAGCAGTACAAACGGGGGTTCCACTGAAGCTTTCTTT.

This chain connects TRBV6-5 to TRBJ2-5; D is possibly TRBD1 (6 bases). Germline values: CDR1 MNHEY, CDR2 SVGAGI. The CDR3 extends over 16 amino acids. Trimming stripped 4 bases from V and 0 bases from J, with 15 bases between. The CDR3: CASSSTDQGYQETQYF. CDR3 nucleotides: TGTGCCAGCAGTTCGACGGACCAGGGGTACCAAGAGACCCAGTACTTC.

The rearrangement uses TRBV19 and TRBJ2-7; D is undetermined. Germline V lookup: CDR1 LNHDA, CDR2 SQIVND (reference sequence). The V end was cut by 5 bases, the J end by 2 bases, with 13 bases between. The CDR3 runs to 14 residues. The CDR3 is CASSVSDVAYEQYF. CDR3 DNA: TGTGCCAGTAGTGTGTCGGACGTAGCCTACGAGCAGTACTTC.